Here is one T cell receptor (beta chain) with its context. Antigen specificity is unknown. The length of the CDR3 is 14 residues. V gave up 3 bases and J gave up 4 bases, with 12 bases separating them. The germline gives CDR1 MDHEN, CDR2 SYDVKM. The sample originates from a study of T cells in localized non-small cell lung cancer. Study-wide findings and caveats: Appearing in adjacent lung were a median about 50 of the top 100 tumor clones. Tumor showed lower T cell clonality than uninvolved adjacent lung, where it was highest. A single tumor region was sequenced, leaving heterogeneity possible.

The protocol was immunoSEQ multiplex PCR, while the TCRdb copy is restricted to in-frame clones and leaves out a portion. Of over 2,000 clones listed, over 25% are singletons. This specimen consisted of lung tumor tissue, obtained before any cancer treatment. The chain uses TRBV28 and TRBJ1-2; D unclear. The source is a man aged 35 to 69 with stage III squamous cell lung carcinoma. The CDR3: CASSLYPGSYGYTF. DNA of the CDR3: TGTGCCAGCAGTTTGTACCCGGGCAGCTATGGCTACACCTTC.